The present entry profiles one T cell receptor (beta chain) with its context. Its specificity is unknown. The limits of the CDR3 on the DNA are not certain, so only TCRdb's listed CDR3 is given. Donors consisted of healthy bone marrow donors. This sample stems from a study of cytomegalovirus exposure and HLA in healthy donors. The PCR ran on 60 Vbeta and 13 Jbeta primers. Profiling relied on immunoSEQ multiplex PCR, and the TCRdb table lists in-frame clones only, not all of them. In the table there are about 150,000 clones, around 79% of which are singletons. Study findings and constraints: There were some public TCRs occurring in many donors, but most TCR sequences were rare.

The CDR3 numbers 16 amino acids, ends counted. The origin of this receptor is a man younger than 45 in good health and CMV-seropositive. The specimen was PBMCs. The chain links TRBV12-2 to TRBJ2-2; the table's D call, TRBD1, has no DNA check behind it. TRBV12-2 is classified as a pseudogene. The CDR3 sequence is CASRFFGTGNTGELFF.